The TCR beta chain under discussion was sequenced for a study of shared clonotypes between healthy human individuals. Study as a whole: Plates per donor: three CD4 naive, three CD4 memory, two CD8 naive, one CD8 memory.

Deletions cut 8 bases from V and 0 bases from J, with 13 bases between. The length of the CDR3 is 15 residues. From germline, CDR1 is LGHNT and CDR2 FRNRAP. Study-wide results and limits: Among the subsets, naive ones generally showed larger estimated richness than memory ones. In a handful of donors, around 5.5% of naive CD4 clonotypes appeared in common. Researchers sampled only blood; tissue repertoires likely differ.

About this clone itself: As yet, its antigen is unknown.

CD45RO-negative, CCR7-selected cells formed the naive CD8 fraction, which excluded terminally differentiated effector memory CD45RA+ cells. Profiled with immunoSEQ multiplex PCR; TCRdb holds only in-frame clones, not every one. Altogether about 2.2 million clones are present, roughly 93% being singletons, with the ten largest covering about 1.7%. Sequencing was performed on naive CD8+ T cells from PBMCs. This chain joins TRBV12-5 and TRBJ1-4; no definite D call. The clonotype was recovered from a man aged 18 to 30 in good health. Some clones in this sample may be carry-over from other donors' samples. The CDR3 loop reads CASPPWGTTNEKLFF. In DNA, the CDR3 is TGTGCTAGTCCCCCGTGGGGAACAACTAATGAAAAACTGTTTTTT. Looking up the rest from reference TRBV12-5 and TRBJ1-4 gives the full variable domain: DARVTQTPRHKVTEMGQEVTMRCQPILGHNTVFWYRQTMMQGLELLAYFRNRAPLDDSGMPKDRFSAEMPDATLATLKIQPSEPRDSAVYFCASPPWGTTNEKLFFGSGTQLSVL.